This TCR beta chain was sequenced during a study of T cells in Graves' hyperthyroidism and ophthalmopathy. This clonotype was observed many times. Regions amplified from RNA transcripts were the TCR beta CDR3 regions. HTBI primers drove first-round RT-PCR of the TCR CDR3. TCRdb ran MiXCR on the multiplex PCR reads and lists one entry per CDR3 protein. The sample shows some 210,000 distinct CDR3 sequences, roughly 15% of them seen only once. The CDR3 runs 15 residues. Deletions cut 0 bases from V and 7 bases from J, with 15 bases between. Per germline, CDR1 DFQATT and CDR2 SNEGSKA (reference sequence). This clonotype was sampled from a man between 50 and 59 years old with Graves' hyperthyroidism. The rearrangement links TRBV20-1 to TRBJ1-4, with D possibly TRBD1 on 6 matching bases. The material sequenced was blood. The CDR3, as DNA: TGCAGTGCTAGAGATTCTGGCAGGGGCGGTGAAAAACTGTTTTTT. This sequence encodes CSARDSGRGGEKLFF.